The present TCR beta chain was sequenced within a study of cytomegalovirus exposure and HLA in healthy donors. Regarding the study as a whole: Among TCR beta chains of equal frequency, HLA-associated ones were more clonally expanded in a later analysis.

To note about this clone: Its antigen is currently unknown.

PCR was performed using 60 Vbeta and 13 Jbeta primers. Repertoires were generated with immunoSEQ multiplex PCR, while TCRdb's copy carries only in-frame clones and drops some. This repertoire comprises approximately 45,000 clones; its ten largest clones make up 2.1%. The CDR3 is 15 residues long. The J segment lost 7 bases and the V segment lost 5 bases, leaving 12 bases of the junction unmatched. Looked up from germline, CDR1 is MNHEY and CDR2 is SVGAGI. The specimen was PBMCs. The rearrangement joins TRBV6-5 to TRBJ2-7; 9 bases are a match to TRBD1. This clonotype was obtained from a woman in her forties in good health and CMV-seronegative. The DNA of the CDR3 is TGTGCCAGCAGTCGAACCGGGACAGGGATAGGGGAGCAGTACTTC. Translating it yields CASSRTGTGIGEQYF.